This is a list of T cell receptor beta chains from one sample in a study of T cell responses to AZD1222 COVID-19 vaccine. Using immunoSEQ multiplex PCR, the repertoire was profiled, and TCRdb retains in-frame clones only, with some absent. Of 100,000 or so clones listed, around 96% are singletons. The sample consisted of peripheral blood, taken on day 0 of AZD1222 vaccination. Receptor source: an adult in good health. The CDR3 runs from the conserved cysteine through the conserved F or W. A D gene is named only where the DNA matches it firmly. Clone size appears in some rows only: once, few, many, or a class for an expanded clone.

d_gene,v_gene,j_gene,abundance,CDR3aa,CDR3nt
NA,TRBV5-1,TRBJ1-1,NA,CASSFALGMDTEAFF,TGCGCCAGCAGCTTCGCGTTAGGAATGGATACTGAAGCTTTCTTT
NA,TRBV6-1,TRBJ2-6,NA,CASSEGVSGANVLTF,TGTGCCAGCAGTGAGGGGGTCTCTGGGGCCAACGTCCTGACTTTC
NA,TRBV4-1,TRBJ1-1,NA,CASSHPGASEITEAFF,TGCGCCAGCAGCCATCCCGGGGCCTCCGAAATCACTGAAGCTTTCTTT
TRBD2,TRBV11-2,TRBJ2-3,NA,CASSLDVGQGGGTDTQYF,TGTGCCAGCAGCTTAGATGTTGGCCAGGGAGGGGGCACAGATACGCAGTATTTT
NA,TRBV13,TRBJ1-6,NA,CASSAKRDSPLHF,TGTGCCAGCAGCGCTAAGAGGGATTCACCCCTCCACTTT
TRBD1,TRBV29-1,TRBJ1-2,NA,CSVADRENYGYTF,TGCAGCGTAGCGGACAGGGAAAACTATGGCTACACCTTC
NA,TRBV30,TRBJ1-2,once,CAWSLPEGGGYTF,TGTGCCTGGAGTCTACCCGAGGGAGGCGGCTACACCTTC
NA,TRBV6-1,TRBJ1-1,NA,CASSERVKGLTEAFF,TGTGCCAGCAGTGAAAGAGTTAAGGGTTTGACTGAAGCTTTCTTT
TRBD1,TRBV5-6,TRBJ1-1,NA,CASSSPGTGENTEAFF,TGTGCCAGCAGCTCCCCCGGTACAGGGGAGAACACTGAAGCTTTCTTT
TRBD1,TRBV9,TRBJ1-1,NA,CASSVVSMGTGVGTEAFF,TGTGCCAGCAGCGTAGTCTCAATGGGAACAGGGGTGGGCACTGAAGCTTTCTTT
TRBD2,TRBV10-3,TRBJ2-1,NA,CAIRAGLAGYNEQFF,TGTGCCATCAGAGCTGGACTAGCGGGGTACAATGAGCAGTTCTTC
NA,TRBV24-1,TRBJ2-1,NA,CATSASTFRNEQFF,TGTGCCACCAGTGCCTCAACGTTCCGCAATGAGCAGTTCTTC
TRBD1,TRBV7-2,TRBJ2-1,NA,CASSSDRRTWMFF,TGTGCCAGCAGCTCGGACAGGCGAACTTGGATGTTCTTC
NA,TRBV21-1,TRBJ1-2,NA,CASSKVLRGQGPNYGYTF,TGTGCCAGCAGCAAAGTGTTAAGGGGACAGGGGCCTAATTATGGCTACACCTTC
TRBD1,TRBV19,TRBJ2-5,NA,CASTGGQGDQETQYF,TGTGCCAGTACGGGGGGACAGGGGGACCAAGAGACCCAGTACTTC
NA,TRBV4-3,TRBJ2-3,NA,CASSQDLGVTDTQYF,TGCGCCAGCAGCCAAGATTTAGGTGTCACAGATACGCAGTATTTT
NA,TRBV15,TRBJ1-1,NA,CATSRDSESTEAFF,TGTGCCACCAGCAGAGATTCAGAGAGCACTGAAGCTTTCTTT
NA,TRBV2,TRBJ1-3,once,CASSLQGIEANTIYF,TGTGCCAGCAGTCTTCAGGGAATTGAGGCGAACACCATATATTTT
NA,TRBV25-1,TRBJ2-2,NA,CASSEFETNTGELFF,TGTGCCAGCAGTGAATTCGAGACTAACACCGGGGAGCTGTTTTTT
TRBD1,TRBV2,TRBJ1-5,NA,CASSKQGAGNQPQHF,TGTGCCAGCAGTAAACAGGGGGCGGGCAATCAGCCCCAGCATTTT
NA,TRBV6-5,TRBJ2-2,NA,CASSPGTSNTGELFF,TGTGCCAGCAGCCCCGGGACTTCGAACACCGGGGAGCTGTTTTTT